Listed below are T cell receptor beta chains from one sample, sequenced in a study of CD8+CD57+ T cells in acquired aplastic anemia. TCRdb independently ran MiXCR on the reads; one entry per CDR3 protein. This table holds 180,000 or so distinct CDR3 sequences, 35% to 50% found once. Specimen: sorted CD4+, CD8+, or CD8+CD57+ T cells (not recorded which) from PBMCs. Receptors were obtained from a human donor in good health. Both conserved end residues are part of each CDR3. The order of the fields is D gene, V gene, clone size, J gene, CDR3 length, CDR3 protein, CDR3 DNA. The D gene is left open where the match is weak. Clone size is given for some rows only: seen once, a few or many times, or a class if the clone is expanded.

NA	TRBV28	NA	TRBJ2-7	14	CASSLSGRSYEQYF	TGTGCCAGCAGTTTATCCGGCAGGAGCTACGAGCAGTACTTC
TRBD2	TRBV20-1	many	TRBJ2-3	16	CSARESGGASTDTQYF	TGCAGTGCTAGAGAGAGCGGGGGGGCTAGCACAGATACGCAGTATTTT
TRBD2	TRBV18	many	TRBJ2-7	16	CASSPQRTSVNYEQYF	TGTGCCAGCTCACCCCAAAGGACTAGCGTCAACTACGAGCAGTACTTC
NA	TRBV15	many	TRBJ2-7	13	CATSRNRDREQYF	TGTGCCACCAGCAGAAACAGGGATCGCGAGCAGTACTTC
TRBD2	TRBV11-2	many	TRBJ2-1	17	CASSPSLGASGKHEQFF	TGTGCCAGCAGCCCCTCCCTGGGGGCTAGCGGGAAACATGAGCAGTTCTTC
NA	TRBV24-1	many	TRBJ2-3	16	CATRIRDSHLTDTQYF	TGTGCCACCCGGATCAGAGACAGCCACCTCACAGATACGCAGTATTTT
TRBD2	TRBV24-1	NA	TRBJ2-7	15	CATSEGLAGDYEQYF	TGTGCCACCAGTGAGGGACTAGCGGGAGACTACGAGCAGTACTTC
NA	TRBV15	many	TRBJ2-3	17	CATSRVGALPSTDTQYF	TGTGCCACCAGCAGAGTAGGGGCCTTGCCTTCCACAGATACGCAGTATTTT
NA	TRBV19	NA	TRBJ1-5	14	CASSTRPLDQPQHF	TGTGCCAGTAGTACCCGACCCCTAGATCAGCCCCAGCATTTT
NA	TRBV19	many	TRBJ2-5	14	CASSKRRDQETQYF	TGTGCCAGTAGTAAAAGACGGGACCAAGAGACCCAGTACTTC
NA	TRBV6-4	many	TRBJ2-7	15	CASSDSGQANYEQYF	TGTGCCAGCAGCGACTCAGGGCAGGCGAACTACGAGCAGTACTTC
TRBD2	TRBV19	NA	TRBJ2-2	14	CASTSGGNTGELFF	TGTGCCAGTACTAGCGGGGGGAACACCGGGGAGCTGTTTTTT
NA	TRBV4-2	many	TRBJ2-2	16	CASSQDRDLNTGELFF	TGTGCCAGCAGCCAAGACCGGGACCTTAACACCGGGGAGCTGTTTTTT
NA	TRBV2	NA	TRBJ2-3	17	CASSSQYSGTNEGTQYF	TGTGCCAGCAGCTCTCAATACTCCGGGACAAACGAGGGTACGCAGTATTTT
NA	TRBV5-1	many	TRBJ2-6	18	CASSLGAGMGSGANVLTF	TGCGCCAGCAGCTTGGGCGCAGGGATGGGTTCTGGGGCCAACGTCCTGACTTTC
NA	TRBV30	NA	TRBJ2-7	13	CACPWTTPYEQYF	TGTGCCTGCCCGTGGACCACTCCCTACGAGCAGTACTTC
TRBD1	TRBV3-1	few	TRBJ1-4	14	CASSQRGQAEKLFF	TGTGCCAGCAGCCAGAGGGGACAGGCCGAAAAACTGTTTTTT
NA	TRBV7-3	many	TRBJ2-5	13	CASSSQWGETQYF	TGTGCCAGCAGTTCACAGTGGGGAGAGACCCAGTACTTC
NA	TRBV9	many	TRBJ2-3	12	CASGGAQDTQYF	TGTGCCAGCGGCGGGGCTCAAGATACGCAGTATTTT
NA	TRBV24-1	many	TRBJ2-2	13	CATSDLYTGELFF	TGTGCCACCAGTGATTTATACACCGGGGAGCTGTTTTTT
NA	TRBV10-3	NA	TRBJ2-1	14	CAISDPNGGNEQFF	TGTGCCATCAGTGACCCCAATGGGGGCAATGAGCAGTTCTTC
TRBD1	TRBV6-5	NA	TRBJ1-2	16	CASSYTRTGGWYGYTF	TGTGCCAGCAGTTACACCCGGACAGGGGGCTGGTATGGCTACACCTTC
TRBD2	TRBV6-1	few	TRBJ2-3	15	CASMASGSLTDTQYF	TGTGCCAGCATGGCCAGCGGGAGTTTAACAGATACGCAGTATTTT
NA	TRBV7-9	NA	TRBJ2-1	11	CASSPRLEQFF	TGTGCCAGCAGCCCACGACTAGAGCAGTTCTTC
NA	TRBV4-2	NA	TRBJ2-1	15	CASRQAGNSHNVQFF	TGTGCCAGCAGGCAAGCGGGTAACTCCCACAATGTGCAGTTCTTC
TRBD2	TRBV29-1	NA	TRBJ2-1	13	CSLTPGTSNEQFF	TGCAGCTTAACGCCCGGGACTAGCAATGAGCAGTTCTTC
TRBD1	TRBV15	NA	TRBJ2-7	15	CATSRDRDRTYEQYF	TGTGCCACCAGCAGAGATCGGGACAGGACCTACGAGCAGTACTTC
TRBD1	TRBV5-1	NA	TRBJ1-2	14	CANSSPTGIDGYTF	TGCGCCAACAGCTCGCCGACAGGGATCGATGGCTACACCTTC